The source of this T cell receptor beta chain is a study of blood T cell repertoires in COVID-19. Study as a whole: COVID-19 samples collected from the United States, Italy and Spain covered acute and convalescent phases. PBMCs, B-cell-depleted T cells, or T cells were the source of the cDNA or gDNA that made up the material.

Methods used by the authors: Counts of nucleated cells, estimated from reference gene primer amplification, were obtained. Assay: immunoSEQ multiplex PCR; the TCRdb copy retains only in-frame clones and omits some. Clonal size and the V and J genes are those of that table, whereas D and trimming came from the DNA. The sample holds about 260,000 clones, 86% seen once. Each recovered donor of Cohort 3 presented with two negative PCRs, clearance, or symptom resolution. Trimming pared 5 bases from V and 4 bases from J, leaving 14 bases between. CDR1 is SEHNR, CDR2 FQNEAQ, per germline (reference sequence). CDR3 length: 14 residues.

Sample: PBMCs or T cells enriched from blood (not recorded which). The TCR originated in a woman aged 45-65 years who had recovered from COVID-19. The chain carries TRBV7-9 and TRBJ2-5, with D tentatively TRBD1 (6 bases). The CDR3 DNA is TGTGCCAGCAGCACAACAGGGAGAGGAGAGACCCAGTACTTC. As protein: CASSTTGRGETQYF. The whole variable domain, filled in from reference TRBV7-9 and TRBJ2-5, reads DTGVSQNPRHKITKRGQNVTFRCDPISEHNRLYWYRQTLGQGPEFLTYFQNEAQLEKSRLLSDRFSAERPKGSFSTLEIQRTEQGDSAMYLCASSTTGRGETQYFGPGTRLLVL.